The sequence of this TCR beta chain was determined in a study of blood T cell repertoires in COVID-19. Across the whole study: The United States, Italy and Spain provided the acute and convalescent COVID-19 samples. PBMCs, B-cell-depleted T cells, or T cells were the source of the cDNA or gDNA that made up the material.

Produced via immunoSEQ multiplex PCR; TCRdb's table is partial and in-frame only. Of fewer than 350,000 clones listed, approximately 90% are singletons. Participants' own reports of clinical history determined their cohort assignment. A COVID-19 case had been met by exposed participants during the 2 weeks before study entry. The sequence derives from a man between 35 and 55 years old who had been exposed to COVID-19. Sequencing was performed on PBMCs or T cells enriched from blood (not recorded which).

CDR3 DNA: TGTGCCAGCAGCATCCAAGAGACCCAGTACTTC. This sequence encodes CASSIQETQYF. V usage is TRBV12-3 or TRBV12-4 and J usage is TRBJ2-5; D gene ambiguous. V gave up 6 bases and J gave up 1 base, with 3 bases separating them. The CDR3 is made up of 11 amino acids.